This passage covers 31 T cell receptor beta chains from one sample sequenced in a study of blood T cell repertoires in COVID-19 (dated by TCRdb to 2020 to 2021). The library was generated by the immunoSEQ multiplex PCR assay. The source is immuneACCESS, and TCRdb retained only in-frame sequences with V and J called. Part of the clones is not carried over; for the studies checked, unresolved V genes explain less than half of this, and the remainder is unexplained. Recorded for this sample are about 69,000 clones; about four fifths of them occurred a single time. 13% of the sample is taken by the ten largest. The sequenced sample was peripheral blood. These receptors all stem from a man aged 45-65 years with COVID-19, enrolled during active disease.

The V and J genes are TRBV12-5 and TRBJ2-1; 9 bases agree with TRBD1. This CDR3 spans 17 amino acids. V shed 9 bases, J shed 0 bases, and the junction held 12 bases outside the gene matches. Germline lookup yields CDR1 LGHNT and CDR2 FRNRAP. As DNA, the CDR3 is TGTGCTAGCTTAACGGGACAGGGACCGAGCTCCTACAATGAGCAGTTCTTC. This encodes CASLTGQGPSSYNEQFF.

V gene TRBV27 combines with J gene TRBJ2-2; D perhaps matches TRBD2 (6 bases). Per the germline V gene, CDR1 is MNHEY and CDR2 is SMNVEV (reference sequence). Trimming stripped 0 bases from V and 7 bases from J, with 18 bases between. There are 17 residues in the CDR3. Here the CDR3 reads CASSLSLGLGGGGELFF. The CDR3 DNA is TGTGCCAGCAGTTTATCGTTGGGTTTGGGAGGAGGCGGGGAGCTGTTTTTT.

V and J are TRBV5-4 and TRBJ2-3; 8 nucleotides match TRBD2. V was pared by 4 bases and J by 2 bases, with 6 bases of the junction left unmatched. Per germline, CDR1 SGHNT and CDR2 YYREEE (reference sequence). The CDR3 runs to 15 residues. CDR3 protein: CASSPGGLDTDTQYF. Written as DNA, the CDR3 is TGTGCCAGCAGCCCCGGGGGACTAGACACAGATACGCAGTATTTT.

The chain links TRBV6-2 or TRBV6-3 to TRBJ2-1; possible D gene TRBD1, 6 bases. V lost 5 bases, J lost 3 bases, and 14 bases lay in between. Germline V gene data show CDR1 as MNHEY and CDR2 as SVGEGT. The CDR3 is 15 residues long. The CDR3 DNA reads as TGTGCCAGCAGTGATACCAACAGGGTCTACAATGAGCAGTTCTTC. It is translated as CASSDTNRVYNEQFF.

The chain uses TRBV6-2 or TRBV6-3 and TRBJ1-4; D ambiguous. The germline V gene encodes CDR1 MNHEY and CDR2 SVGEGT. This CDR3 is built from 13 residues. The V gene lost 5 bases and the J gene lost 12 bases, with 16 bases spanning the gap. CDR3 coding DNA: TGTGCCAGCAGTAGACAATGGCCCGTAGAACTGTTTTTT. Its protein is CASSRQWPVELFF.

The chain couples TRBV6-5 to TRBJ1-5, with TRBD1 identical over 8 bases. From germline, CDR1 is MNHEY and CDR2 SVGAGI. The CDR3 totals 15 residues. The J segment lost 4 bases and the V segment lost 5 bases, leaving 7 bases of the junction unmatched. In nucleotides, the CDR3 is TGTGCCAGCAGTCGAGGACAGGGAGTTAATCAGCCCCAGCATTTT. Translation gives CASSRGQGVNQPQHF.

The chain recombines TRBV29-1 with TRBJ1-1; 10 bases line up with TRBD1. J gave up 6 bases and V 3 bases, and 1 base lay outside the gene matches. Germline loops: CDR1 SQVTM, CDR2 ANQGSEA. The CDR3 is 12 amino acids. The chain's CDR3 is CSVETGGPEAFF. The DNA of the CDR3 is TGCAGCGTTGAGACAGGGGGCCCTGAAGCTTTCTTT.

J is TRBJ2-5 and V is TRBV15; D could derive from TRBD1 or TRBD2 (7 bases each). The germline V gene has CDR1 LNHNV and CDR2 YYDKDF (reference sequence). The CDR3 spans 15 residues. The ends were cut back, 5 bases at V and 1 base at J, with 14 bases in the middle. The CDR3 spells CATSGGGGGQETQYF. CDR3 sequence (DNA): TGTGCCACCAGCGGAGGGGGCGGGGGCCAAGAGACCCAGTACTTC.

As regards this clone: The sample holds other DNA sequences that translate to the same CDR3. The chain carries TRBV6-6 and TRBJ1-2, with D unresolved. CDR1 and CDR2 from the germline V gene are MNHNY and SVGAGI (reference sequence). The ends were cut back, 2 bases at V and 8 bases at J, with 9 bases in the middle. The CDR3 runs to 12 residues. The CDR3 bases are TGTGCCAGCAGTTACCGGCCGGGAGGCTACACCTTC. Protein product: CASSYRPGGYTF.

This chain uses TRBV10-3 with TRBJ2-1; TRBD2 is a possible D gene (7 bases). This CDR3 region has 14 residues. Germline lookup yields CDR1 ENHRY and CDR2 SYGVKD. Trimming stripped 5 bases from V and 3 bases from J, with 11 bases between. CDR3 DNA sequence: TGTGCCATCAGTCGGGGGGCCGACTACAATGAGCAGTTCTTC. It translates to CAISRGADYNEQFF.

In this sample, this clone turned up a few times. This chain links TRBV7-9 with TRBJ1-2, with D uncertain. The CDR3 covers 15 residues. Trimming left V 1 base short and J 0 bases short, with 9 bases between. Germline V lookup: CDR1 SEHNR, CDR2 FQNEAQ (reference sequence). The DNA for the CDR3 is TGTGCCAGCAGCTTAGATCACAGTACTAACTATGGCTACACCTTC. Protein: CASSLDHSTNYGYTF.

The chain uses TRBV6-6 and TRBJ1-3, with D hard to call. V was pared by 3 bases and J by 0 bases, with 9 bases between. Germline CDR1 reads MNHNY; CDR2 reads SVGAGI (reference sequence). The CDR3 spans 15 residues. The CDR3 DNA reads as TGTGCCAGCAGTTATGGCGGCAGCTCTGGAAACACCATATATTTT. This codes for CASSYGGSSGNTIYF.

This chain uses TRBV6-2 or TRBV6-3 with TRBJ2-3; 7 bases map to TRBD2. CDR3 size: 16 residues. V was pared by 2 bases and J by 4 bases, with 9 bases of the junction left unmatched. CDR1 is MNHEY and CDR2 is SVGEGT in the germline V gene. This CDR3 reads CASSYNPAGISDTQYF. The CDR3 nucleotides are TGTGCCAGCAGTTACAATCCAGCGGGGATCTCAGATACGCAGTATTTT.

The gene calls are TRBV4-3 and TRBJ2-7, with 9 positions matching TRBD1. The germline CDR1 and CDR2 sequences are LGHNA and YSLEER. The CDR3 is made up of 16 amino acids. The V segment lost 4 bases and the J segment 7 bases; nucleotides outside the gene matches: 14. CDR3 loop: CASSPQLTGGFVEQYF. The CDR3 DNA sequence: TGCGCCAGCAGCCCGCAACTGACAGGGGGGTTTGTAGAGCAGTACTTC.

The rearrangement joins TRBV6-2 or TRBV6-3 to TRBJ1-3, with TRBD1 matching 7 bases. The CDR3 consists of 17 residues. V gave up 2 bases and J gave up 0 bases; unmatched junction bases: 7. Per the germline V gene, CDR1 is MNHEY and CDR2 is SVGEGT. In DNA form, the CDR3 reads TGTGCCAGCAGTTACCGACAGGGACCTTACTCTGGAAACACCATATATTTT. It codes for CASSYRQGPYSGNTIYF.

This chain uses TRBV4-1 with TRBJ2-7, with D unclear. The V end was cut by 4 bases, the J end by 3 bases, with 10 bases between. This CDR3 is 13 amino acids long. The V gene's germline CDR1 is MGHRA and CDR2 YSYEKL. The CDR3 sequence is CASSPFRYYEQYF. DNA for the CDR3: TGCGCCAGCAGCCCATTCAGGTACTACGAGCAGTACTTC.

CDR3 DNA sequence: TGTGCCAGCAGCCCCCTAGCGGGGGGGAGCTACAATGAGCAGTTCTTC. It codes for CASSPLAGGSYNEQFF. The rearrangement links TRBV7-3 to TRBJ2-1, with TRBD2 identical over 12 bases. V shed 5 bases and J 3 bases; nucleotides not matched to a gene: 5. Germline V lookup: CDR1 SGHTA, CDR2 FQGTGA. The CDR3 has 16 residues.

CDR3 sequence: CASSSLGRDSGNTIYF. DNA for the CDR3: TGTGCCAGCAGCTCCCTCGGACGGGACTCTGGAAACACCATATATTTT. V gene TRBV13 combines with J gene TRBJ1-3; D call uncertain. Trimming cost V 4 bases and J 0 bases, with 13 bases left between them. Germline loops: CDR1 PRHDT, CDR2 FYEKMQ (reference sequence). The CDR3 is 16 residues long.

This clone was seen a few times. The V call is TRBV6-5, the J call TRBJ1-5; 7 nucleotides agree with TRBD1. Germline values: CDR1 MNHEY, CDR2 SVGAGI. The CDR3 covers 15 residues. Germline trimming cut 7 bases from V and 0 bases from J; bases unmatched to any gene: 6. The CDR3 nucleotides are TGTGCCAGCACCCCGGACAGGATTAGCAATCAGCCCCAGCATTTT. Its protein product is CASTPDRISNQPQHF.

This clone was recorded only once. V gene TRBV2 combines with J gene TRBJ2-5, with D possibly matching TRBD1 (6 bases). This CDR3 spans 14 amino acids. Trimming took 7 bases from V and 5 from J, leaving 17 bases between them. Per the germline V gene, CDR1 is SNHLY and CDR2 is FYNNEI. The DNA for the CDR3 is TGTGCCAGCAACCCCCAGGGGCTTTCCGAGACCCAGTACTTC. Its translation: CASNPQGLSETQYF.

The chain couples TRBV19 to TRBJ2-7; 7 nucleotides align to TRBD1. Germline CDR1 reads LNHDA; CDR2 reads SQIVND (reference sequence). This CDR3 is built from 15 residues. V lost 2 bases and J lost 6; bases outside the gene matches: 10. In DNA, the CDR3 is TGTGCCAGTAGTATATTTGGGACAGCCCCTATCGAGCAGTACTTC. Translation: CASSIFGTAPIEQYF.

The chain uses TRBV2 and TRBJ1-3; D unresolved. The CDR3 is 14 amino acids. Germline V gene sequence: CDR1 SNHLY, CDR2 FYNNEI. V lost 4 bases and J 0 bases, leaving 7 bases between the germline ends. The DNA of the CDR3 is TGTGCCAGCAGTGTACCCAGCTCTGGAAACACCATATATTTT. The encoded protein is CASSVPSSGNTIYF.

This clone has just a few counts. CDR3 residues: CAWGTGDSPLHF. The CDR3 DNA reads as TGTGCCTGGGGGACAGGGGATTCACCCCTCCACTTT. The V gene is TRBV30, the J gene TRBJ1-6; 10 nucleotides match TRBD1. This CDR3 contains 12 residues. Germline V lookup: CDR1 GTSNPN, CDR2 SVGIG (reference sequence). J lost 8 bases, V lost 5 bases, and 0 bases had no gene match.

The CDR3 here is CATSVADTQYF. In DNA form, the CDR3 reads TGTGCCACCAGTGTTGCGGATACGCAGTATTTT. This chain connects TRBV24-1 to TRBJ2-3; the D is unclear. Per the germline V gene, CDR1 is KGHDR and CDR2 is SFDVKD. This CDR3 has 11 residues. Trimming pared 5 bases from V and 6 bases from J, leaving 5 bases between.

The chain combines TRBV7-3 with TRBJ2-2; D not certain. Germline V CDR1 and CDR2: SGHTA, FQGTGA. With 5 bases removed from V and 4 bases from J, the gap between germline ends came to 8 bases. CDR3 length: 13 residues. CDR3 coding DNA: TGTGCCAGCAGCCCTAGTGGCACCGGGGAGCTGTTTTTT. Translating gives CASSPSGTGELFF.

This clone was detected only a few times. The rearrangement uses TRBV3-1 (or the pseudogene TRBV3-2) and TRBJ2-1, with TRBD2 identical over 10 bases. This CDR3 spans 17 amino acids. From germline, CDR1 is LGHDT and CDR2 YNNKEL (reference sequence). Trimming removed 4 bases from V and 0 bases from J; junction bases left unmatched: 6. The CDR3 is CASSLAERGGSYNEQFF. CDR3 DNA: TGTGCCAGCAGCCTCGCGGAGCGGGGGGGCTCCTACAATGAGCAGTTCTTC.

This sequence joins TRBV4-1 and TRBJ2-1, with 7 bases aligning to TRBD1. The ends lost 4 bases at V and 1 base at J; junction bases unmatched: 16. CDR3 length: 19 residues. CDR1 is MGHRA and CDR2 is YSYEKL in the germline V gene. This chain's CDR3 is CASSPGQAVTYGSYNEQFF. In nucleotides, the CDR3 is TGCGCCAGCAGCCCCGGACAGGCAGTAACATACGGTTCCTACAATGAGCAGTTCTTC.

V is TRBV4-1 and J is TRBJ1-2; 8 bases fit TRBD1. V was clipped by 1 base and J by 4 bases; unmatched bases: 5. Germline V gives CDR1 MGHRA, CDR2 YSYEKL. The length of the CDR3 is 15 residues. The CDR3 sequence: CASSQGTGGVYGYTF. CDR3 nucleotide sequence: TGCGCCAGCAGCCAAGGAACAGGGGGTGTCTATGGCTACACCTTC.

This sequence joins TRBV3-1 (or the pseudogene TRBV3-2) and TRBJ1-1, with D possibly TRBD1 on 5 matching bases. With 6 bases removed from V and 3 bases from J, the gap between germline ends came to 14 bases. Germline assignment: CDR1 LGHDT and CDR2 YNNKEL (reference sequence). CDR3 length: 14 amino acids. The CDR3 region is CASSFRTRDTEAFF. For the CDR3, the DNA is TGTGCCAGCAGTTTTAGGACCAGGGACACTGAAGCTTTCTTT.

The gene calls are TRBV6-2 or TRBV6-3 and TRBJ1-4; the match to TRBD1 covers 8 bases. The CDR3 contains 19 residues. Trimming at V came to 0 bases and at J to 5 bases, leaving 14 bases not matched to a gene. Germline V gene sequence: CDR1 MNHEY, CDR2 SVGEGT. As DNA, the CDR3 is TGTGCCAGCAGTTACTCGAAGCATTCGACAGGGGATCGAAATGAAAAACTGTTTTTT. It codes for CASSYSKHSTGDRNEKLFF.

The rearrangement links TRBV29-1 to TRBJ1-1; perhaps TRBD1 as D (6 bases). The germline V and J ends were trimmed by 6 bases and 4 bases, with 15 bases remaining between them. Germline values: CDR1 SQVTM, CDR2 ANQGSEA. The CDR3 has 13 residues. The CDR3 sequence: CSVKRGAGTEAFF. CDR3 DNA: TGCAGCGTAAAACGGGGGGCAGGCACTGAAGCTTTCTTT.